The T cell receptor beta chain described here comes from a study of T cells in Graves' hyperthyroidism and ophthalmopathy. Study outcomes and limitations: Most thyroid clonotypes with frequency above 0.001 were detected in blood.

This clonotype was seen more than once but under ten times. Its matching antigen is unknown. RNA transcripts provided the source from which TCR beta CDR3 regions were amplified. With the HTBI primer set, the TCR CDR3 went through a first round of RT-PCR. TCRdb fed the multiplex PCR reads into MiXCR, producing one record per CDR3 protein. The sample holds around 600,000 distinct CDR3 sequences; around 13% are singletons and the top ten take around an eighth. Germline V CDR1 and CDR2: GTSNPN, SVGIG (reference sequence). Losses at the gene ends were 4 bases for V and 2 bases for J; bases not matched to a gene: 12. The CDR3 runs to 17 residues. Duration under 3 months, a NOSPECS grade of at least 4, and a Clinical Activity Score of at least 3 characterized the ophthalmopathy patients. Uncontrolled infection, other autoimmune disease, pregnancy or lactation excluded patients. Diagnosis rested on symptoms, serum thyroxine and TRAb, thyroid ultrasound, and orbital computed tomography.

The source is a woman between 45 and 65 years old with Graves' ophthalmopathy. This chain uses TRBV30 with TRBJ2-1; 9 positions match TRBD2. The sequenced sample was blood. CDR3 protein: CAWNYWRTSETYNEQFF. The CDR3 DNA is TGTGCCTGGAATTACTGGAGGACTAGCGAGACCTACAATGAGCAGTTCTTC.